The 10 T cell receptor beta chains below come from one sample, sequenced in a study of siplizumab effects on memory and regulatory T cells. Repertoires were generated with immunoSEQ multiplex PCR, while TCRdb's copy carries only in-frame clones and drops some. Of approximately 82,000 clones in the sample, roughly 87% were seen once. Sequencing was performed on Tregs sorted from blood. The receptors shown here come from a human donor in good health.

This clone was seen more than once but under ten times. The V gene is TRBV6-5, the J gene TRBJ1-5, with D perhaps matching TRBD1 (6 bases). From germline, CDR1 is MNHEY and CDR2 SVGAGI. V lost 6 bases to trimming and J lost 3 bases, with 9 bases between them. The CDR3 totals 13 residues. The CDR3 nucleotides are TGTGCCAGCAGACAGGGTGACAATCAGCCCCAGCATTTT. Encoded protein: CASRQGDNQPQHF.

This clone was seen repeatedly, ten times or more. The chain couples TRBV2 to TRBJ2-5; D not certain. The CDR3 totals 14 residues. CDR1 is SNHLY and CDR2 is FYNNEI in the germline V gene. Deletions cut 5 bases from V and 5 bases from J, with 15 bases between. The CDR3 sequence is CASSPYLARETQYF. The CDR3, as DNA: TGTGCCAGCAGTCCCTACTTGGCGCGTGAGACCCAGTACTTC. The full variable domain, with the rest looked up from reference TRBV2 and TRBJ2-5, is EPEVTQTPSHQVTQMGQEVILRCVPISNHLYFYWYRQILGQKVEFLVSFYNNEISEKSEIFDDQFSVERPDGSNFTLKIRSTKLEDSAMYFCASSPYLARETQYFGPGTRLLVL.

The chain uses TRBV5-6 and TRBJ2-1, with no clear D. V dropped 1 base and J dropped 7 bases, with 12 bases sitting between them. The length of the CDR3 is 14 residues. The germline V gene encodes CDR1 SGHDT and CDR2 YYEEEE. The CDR3 DNA reads TGTGCCAGCAGCTTGCTCATAGGGTGGAATGAGCAGTTCTTC. This sequence encodes CASSLLIGWNEQFF.

The chain carries TRBV6-5 and TRBJ2-3; no clear D gene. Germline CDR1 reads MNHEY; CDR2 reads SVGAGI. The CDR3 is 13 residues long. Deletions cut 6 bases from V and 2 bases from J, with 9 bases between. This CDR3 is CASSRQPTDTQYF. DNA of the CDR3: TGTGCCAGCAGCCGGCAGCCCACAGATACGCAGTATTTT.

This sequence joins TRBV5-1 and TRBJ2-5; 7 nucleotides align to TRBD1. Germline assignment: CDR1 SGHRS and CDR2 YFSETQ. V dropped 2 bases and J dropped 1; count of bases not matched to a gene: 2. This CDR3 region has 14 residues. CDR3 loop: CASSLQGTQETQYF. The CDR3 DNA reads TGCGCCAGCAGCTTACAGGGGACCCAAGAGACCCAGTACTTC.

V and J are TRBV29-1 and TRBJ2-1; 7 bases agree with TRBD1. The CDR3 spans 15 residues. V shed 7 bases and J 8 bases; nucleotides not matched to a gene: 17. Per germline, CDR1 SQVTM and CDR2 ANQGSEA. CDR3 amino acids: CSASKGQMSYDEQFF. The DNA for the CDR3 is TGCAGCGCATCCAAGGGACAGATGAGTTACGATGAGCAGTTCTTC.

V usage is TRBV6-1 and J usage is TRBJ1-1; possibly TRBD1 for D (5 bases). Germline-derived CDR1 and CDR2 are MNHNS and SASEGT. The CDR3 totals 13 residues. Trimming took off 7 bases at V and 1 base at J, with 10 bases between the two ends. CDR3 in DNA: TGTGCCAGCATCTCAAGGGGGAACACTGAAGCTTTCTTT. It encodes CASISRGNTEAFF.

This clone was picked up a small number of times. This chain uses TRBV6-6 with TRBJ1-5, with D maybe TRBD1 (6 bases). V was clipped by 6 bases and J by 0 bases, with 12 bases between them. Germline V CDR1 and CDR2: MNHNY, SVGAGI (reference sequence). This CDR3 has 15 residues. CDR3 in amino acids: CASREQGSSNQPQHF. The CDR3 nucleotides are TGTGCCAGCAGAGAACAGGGTTCTAGCAATCAGCCCCAGCATTTT.

The chain has TRBV14 and TRBJ2-7; no clear D. The V and J ends lost 3 bases and 2 bases respectively, with 2 bases between them. The germline gives CDR1 SGHDN, CDR2 FVKESK. CDR3 length: 11 residues. The CDR3 coding sequence is TGTGCCAGCAGCCACACCTACGAGCAGTACTTC. Amino acid sequence: CASSHTYEQYF.

The rearrangement joins TRBV7-2 to TRBJ2-3; no clear D gene. V dropped 0 bases and J dropped 0 bases, with 16 bases sitting between them. Per germline, CDR1 SGHTA and CDR2 FQGNSA. This CDR3 spans 18 amino acids. CDR3 residues: CASSLAGGLGPSTDTQYF. In nucleotides, the CDR3 is TGTGCCAGCAGCTTAGCGGGTGGGCTGGGCCCTAGCACAGATACGCAGTATTTT.